This TCR beta chain was identified in a study of blood T cells in healthy people across ages. This clonotype was counted ten times or more. Trimming removed 7 bases from V and 6 bases from J, with 16 bases in between. CDR3 length equals 12 residues. The germline CDR1 and CDR2 sequences are SQVTM and ANQGSEA. The use of a sample-barcoded 5' primer and a J-beta primer mix characterized a second PCR of about 6 to 11 cycles. Each cDNA molecule received a tag from a template-switch adaptor that had 12 random nucleotides. MiXCR, run by TCRdb on the 5' RACE reads, gives a single entry per CDR3 protein. The sample includes roughly 720,000 distinct CDR3 sequences, about 53% seen only once; the top ten take 40% to 50%.

Input material: blood. The sequence was obtained from a man older than 75 in good health. The chain recombines TRBV29-1 with TRBJ2-7, with D possibly TRBD1 on 6 matching bases. This chain's CDR3 is CSAYRASGEQYF. DNA of the CDR3: TGCAGCGCCTACAGGGCTTCCGGCGAGCAGTACTTC.